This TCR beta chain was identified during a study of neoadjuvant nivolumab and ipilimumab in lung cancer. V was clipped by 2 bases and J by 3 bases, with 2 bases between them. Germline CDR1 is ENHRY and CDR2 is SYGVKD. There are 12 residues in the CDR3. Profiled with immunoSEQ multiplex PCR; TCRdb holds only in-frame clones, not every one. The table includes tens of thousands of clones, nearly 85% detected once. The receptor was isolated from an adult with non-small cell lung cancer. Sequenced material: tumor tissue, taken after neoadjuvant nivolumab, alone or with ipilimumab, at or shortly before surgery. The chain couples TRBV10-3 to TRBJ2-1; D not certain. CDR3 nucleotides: TGTGCCATCAGTGAGAGCTACAATGAGCAGTTCTTC. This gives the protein CAISESYNEQFF.